This T cell receptor beta chain appears in the sequencing data of a study of molecular identifiers for immune sequencing clone quantification. To note about this clonotype: Its matching antigen is unknown.

Study observations and caveats: Sizes of highly expanded clones could be underestimated through identical TCRs sharing a barcode. In naive cells, under 1% of molecules belonged to clones above 20 RNA copies, against over 97% in effector cells.

Library preparation followed earlier protocols using designated TCR primers. TCRdb itself ran the PCR reads through MiXCR, one entry per CDR3 protein. Here the sample spans around 9,000 distinct CDR3 sequences, 15% to 20% being singletons. The CDR3 is 16 residues long. The V end was cut by 3 bases, the J end by 2 bases, with 12 bases between. CDR1 and CDR2 (germline): KGHDR, SFDVKD. The chain combines TRBV24-1 with TRBJ2-2; D gene uncertain. The specimen was naive CD8+ T cells from blood, with Jurkat cell RNA spiked in. Subset meaning: FACS-sorted CD8+CD4-CCR7+CD45RA+ naive T cells. The sequence derives from a human donor in good health. Some libraries in this study had Jurkat cell RNA spiked in. As DNA, the CDR3 is TGTGCCACCAGTGATCCCCGGTTGCCTAACACCGGGGAGCTGTTTTTT. The encoded protein is CATSDPRLPNTGELFF.